This TCR beta chain was sequenced for a study of human thymus T cells. V lost 6 bases to trimming and J lost 4 bases, with 21 bases between them. CDR1 and CDR2 (germline): MDHEN, SYDVKM. The CDR3 is made up of 16 amino acids. Data came from immunoSEQ multiplex PCR; TCRdb stores just in-frame clones and leaves some out. The data hold about 130,000 clones, with 90% to 95% observed a single time. Thymic resections from corrective heart surgery supplied the tissue. Corrective surgery for congenital heart defects was being performed on the healthy Finnish infants who were the donors. Study-level findings and limits: Among thymic and blood repertoires, usage of V and J genes appeared biased. Overlap was high between thymic repertoires from unrelated individuals, as reported in related research.

As for this clone: Its antigen remains unknown.

Material: thymus tissue. The chain is built from TRBV28 and TRBJ1-2, with a tentative D call TRBD1 (6 bases). The TCR sequence derives from a boy under two years old with a congenital heart defect but otherwise immunologically healthy. The CDR3 reads CASSITGYGRSYGYTF. In DNA, the CDR3 is TGTGCCAGCAGCATAACAGGGTATGGACGGAGCTATGGCTACACCTTC.